Presented here are 7 T cell receptor beta chains from one specimen sequenced in a study of beta chain features in type 1 diabetes. All of the isolated RNA was reverse transcribed, so expressed TCRB transcripts were sequenced. TCRdb's copy holds only in-frame clones and misses some; the assay was immunoSEQ multiplex PCR. The sample lists about 220,000 clones, about a tenth occurring once. The sample comprised central memory CD4+ T cells from blood. Receptor source: a young man in good health.

With respect to this clone: Since a much larger clone is just one base distant, this may be a read error. The chain uses TRBV28 and TRBJ1-1; 9 bases are a match to TRBD1. The CDR3 has 14 amino acids. Per germline, CDR1 MDHEN and CDR2 SYDVKM. V lost 6 bases to trimming and J lost 1 base; unmatched junction nucleotides: 3. CDR3 sequence reads: CASRPTGGNTEAFF. The CDR3 DNA reads as TGTGCCAGCAGGCCGACAGGGGGGAACACTGAAGCTTTCTTT. Full variable domain (rest looked up from reference TRBV28 and TRBJ1-1): DVKVTQSSRYLVKRTGEKVFLECVQDMDHENMFWYRQDPGLGLRLIYFSYDVKMKEKGDIPEGYSVSREKKERFSLILESASTNQTSMYLCASRPTGGNTEAFFGQGTRLTVV.

The rearrangement uses TRBV25-1 and TRBJ2-2; 7 nucleotides match TRBD1. V lost 7 bases, J lost 1 base, and 6 bases stayed unmatched. From germline, CDR1 is MGHDK and CDR2 SYGVNS. The CDR3 loop spans 15 amino acids. The CDR3: CASMKTGMNTGELFF. The CDR3 DNA is TGTGCCAGCATGAAGACAGGGATGAACACCGGGGAGCTGTTTTTT.

V gene TRBV4-3 combines with J gene TRBJ2-5, with no clear D. Germline assignment: CDR1 LGHNA and CDR2 YSLEER. This CDR3 contains 13 residues. Deletions cut 1 base from V and 7 bases from J, with 10 bases between. The CDR3 region has the DNA TGCGCCAGCAGCCAAGTGCAGTCGGCGACCCAGTACTTC. Amino acid sequence: CASSQVQSATQYF.

CDR3 amino acids: CASSYSRGSSYEQYF. DNA for the CDR3: TGTGCCAGCAGTTACTCGAGAGGCTCCAGCTACGAGCAGTACTTC. The chain has TRBV6-5 and TRBJ2-7; D is unresolved. The V and J ends lost 0 bases and 3 bases respectively, with 12 bases between them. The germline V gene has CDR1 MNHEY and CDR2 SVGAGI. This CDR3 spans 15 amino acids.

This clone was seen only a few times. The chain has TRBV19 and TRBJ2-1; D is ambiguous. This CDR3 spans 13 amino acids. Germline CDR1 reads LNHDA; CDR2 reads SQIVND (reference sequence). The V end lost 6 bases, the J end lost 9 bases, and 15 bases lay between the germline ends. CDR3 coding DNA: TGTGCCAGTAGAGTTGGCAACGAACCTGAGCAGTTCTTC. Protein sequence: CASRVGNEPEQFF.

The CDR3 is CASRPIAGSRGQYF. For the CDR3, the DNA is TGTGCCAGCCGCCCCATTGCGGGATCCAGAGGGCAGTACTTC. This sequence joins TRBV27 and TRBJ2-7; perhaps TRBD2 as D (6 bases). V gave up 8 bases and J gave up 9 bases, with 23 bases separating them. Germline-derived CDR1 and CDR2 are MNHEY and SMNVEV (reference sequence). This CDR3 spans 14 amino acids.

The V and J genes are TRBV6-5 and TRBJ2-2; D possibly corresponds to TRBD2 (5 bases). Trimming took off 0 bases at V and 3 bases at J, with 11 bases between the two ends. The CDR3 runs to 16 residues. The germline CDR1 and CDR2 sequences are MNHEY and SVGAGI. As DNA, the CDR3 is TGTGCCAGCAGTTACTCGGGAGTCCCGGACACCGGGGAGCTGTTTTTT. Its protein is CASSYSGVPDTGELFF.